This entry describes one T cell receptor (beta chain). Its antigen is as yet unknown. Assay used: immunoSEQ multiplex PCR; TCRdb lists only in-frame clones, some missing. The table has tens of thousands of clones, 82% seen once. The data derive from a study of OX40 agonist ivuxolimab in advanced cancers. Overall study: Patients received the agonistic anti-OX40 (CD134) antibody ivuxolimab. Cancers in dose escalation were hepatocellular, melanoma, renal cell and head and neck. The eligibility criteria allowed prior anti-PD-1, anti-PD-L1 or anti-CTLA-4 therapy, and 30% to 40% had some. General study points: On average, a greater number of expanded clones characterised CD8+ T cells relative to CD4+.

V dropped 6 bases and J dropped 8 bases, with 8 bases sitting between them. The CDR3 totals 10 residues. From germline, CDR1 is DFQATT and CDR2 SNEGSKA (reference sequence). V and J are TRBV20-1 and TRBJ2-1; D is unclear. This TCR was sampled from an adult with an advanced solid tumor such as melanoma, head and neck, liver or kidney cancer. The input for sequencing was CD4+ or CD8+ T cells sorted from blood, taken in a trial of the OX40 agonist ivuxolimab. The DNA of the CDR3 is TGCAGTGCCAGAAGGGATGAGCAGTTCTTC. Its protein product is CSARRDEQFF.